Below are 5 T cell receptor beta chains sequenced from a single sample in a study of monozygotic twins with inflammatory bowel disease (dated 2019 in TCRdb). Libraries were made using 5' RACE. The listed sequencing device is Illumina HiSeq 2500. Through TCRdb reprocessing, the reads give one entry per CDR3 protein sequence; DNA is omitted. The sample table holds over 110,000 distinct CDR3 sequences. The ten largest clones capture 2% to 3% of the sample. The sequencing sample was made of blood. All receptors come from a human donor with ulcerative colitis or Crohn's disease, or a healthy co-twin of an affected twin (not recorded which).

V usage is TRBV4-2 and J usage is TRBJ2-3; TCRdb picks TRBD1, but there is no DNA to check that call. Germline lookup yields CDR1 LGHNA and CDR2 YNFKEQ. The CDR3 totals 14 residues. CDR3 residues: CASRGQGRTDTQYF.

J is TRBJ1-5 and V is TRBV5-8; with no DNA, the TCRdb D assignment of TRBD1 cannot be verified. The CDR3 covers 13 residues. Germline-derived CDR1 and CDR2 are SGHTS and YDEGEE. CDR3 protein: CASSWRGYQPQHF.

The chain recombines TRBV5-1 with TRBJ1-5; the TRBD1 assignment by TCRdb is unverifiable without DNA. Germline V gene sequence: CDR1 SGHRS, CDR2 YFSETQ. This CDR3 contains 16 residues. CDR3 protein: CASSPGAGSVGAAQHF.

This chain uses TRBV12-3 or TRBV12-4 with TRBJ1-2. This CDR3 spans 14 amino acids. The CDR3 spells CASTNRRARDGYTF.

J is TRBJ2-7 and V is TRBV12-3 or TRBV12-4; TCRdb lists TRBD1, though no DNA is available to test this call. The CDR3 is 14 amino acids. The CDR3 here is CASSPWGYSYEQYF.